The clone carrying this T cell receptor (beta chain) showed up just once. Measured with immunoSEQ multiplex PCR; TCRdb has only the in-frame clones, and not every one. The sample yields about 4,000 clones, around 84% seen once. The CDR3 has 18 residues. Trimming cost V 5 bases and J 2 bases; bases outside gene matches: 13. CDR1 SNHLY and CDR2 FYNNEI come from the germline V gene. These data are taken from a study of hypomethylating agent response in myelodysplastic syndrome. The sequence derives from a human donor with myelodysplastic syndrome. The chain employs TRBV2 and TRBJ2-3; 10 bases agree with TRBD1. Sequences were derived from bone marrow, sampled before or after starting hypomethylating agent treatment for myelodysplastic syndrome (not recorded which). The CDR3 DNA sequence: TGTGCCAGCAGTTCAAGGGCGCCGGGACAGGGGTCCACAGATACGCAGTATTTT. Residues: CASSSRAPGQGSTDTQYF.